This T cell receptor beta chain originates from a study of read filtering for tumor transcriptome and immune sequencing. From approximately 430 ng of RNA, a library with molecular barcoded alpha/delta and beta/gamma adaptors was made. TCRdb ran MiXCR on the reads and lists one entry per CDR3 protein. The sample has over 35,000 distinct CDR3 sequences; around an eighth are singletons. Many counts were recorded for this clonotype. What it binds is unknown. This CDR3 is 12 amino acids long. Trimming left V 4 bases short and J 10 bases short, with 12 bases between. The germline CDR1 and CDR2 sequences are KGHDR and SFDVKD. Sampling of bone marrow took place during active disease in every patient. Findings of the study overall: The CD138-negative fraction was mixed bone marrow immune cells, not pure T cells. Single-read clonotypes: about 81.9% of IR-seq clonotypes (roughly 4% of reads), 74.6% of RNA-seq clonotypes (less than 50% of reads). Without single-read clonotypes, shared clonotype proportions correlated more between IR-seq and RNA-seq.

The rearrangement joins TRBV24-1 to TRBJ1-1; D is unclear. The sequenced sample was a population of CD138-negative cells sorted from bone marrow. The TCR comes from a donor aged 40 or over with multiple myeloma. CDR3 nucleotides: TGTGCCACCAGTGACAATACAAGAGCAGCTTTCTTT. This gives the protein CATSDNTRAAFF.